The T cell receptor (beta chain) described here comes from a study of blood T cells in healthy people across ages. Study results and limitations: A conclusive naive versus antigen-experienced comparison was prevented by the unsorted PBMCs. Roughly linear age-related decline in beta diversity appeared, significant by age roughly 40.

Details on this clonotype: What it binds is not known.

This CDR3 spans 15 amino acids. V lost 8 bases to trimming and J lost 0 bases; unmatched junction nucleotides: 5. CDR1 and CDR2 from the germline V gene are KGHDR and SFDVKD. Combining a sample-barcoded 5' primer with a J-beta primer mix, a second PCR ran for roughly 7 to 11 cycles. Via MiXCR, TCRdb re-called the 5' RACE reads, giving one row per CDR3 protein. Here the sample spans hundreds of thousands of distinct CDR3 sequences, roughly 56% being singletons. Extractions gave at least 5 micrograms of total RNA per sample. Sequencing was carried out using blood. The TCR comes from a man between 40 and 49 years old in good health. The chain is built from TRBV24-1 and TRBJ2-3, with 9 bases lining up with TRBD1. The CDR3 is CATTGTGPSTDTQYF. CDR3 DNA sequence: TGTGCCACCACAGGGACAGGGCCTAGCACAGATACGCAGTATTTT.